A single sample gave rise to the 13 T cell receptor beta chains below, sequenced in a study of Ad26.COV2.S vaccination and SARS-CoV-2 variants. Regarding treatment: roughly 20 received Ad26.COV2.S at low or high dose, single or two shots; several received placebo; per-sample allocation not given. The investigators took samples on day 63 after the first vaccine or placebo injection. Profiled with immunoSEQ multiplex PCR; TCRdb holds only in-frame clones, not every one. The sample includes approximately 420,000 clones, approximately 90% of them seen just once. The input for sequencing was peripheral blood, taken in a trial of Ad26.COV2.S vaccine versus placebo. These receptors all come from a person aged 18-65 years who received the Ad26.COV2.S COVID-19 vaccine or a placebo.

The chain uses TRBV28 and TRBJ1-1, with D possibly matching TRBD1 (6 bases). Trimming shortened V by 7 bases and J by 2 bases, and 11 bases separated the two germline ends. Germline V gene lookup returns CDR1 MDHEN and CDR2 SYDVKM. CDR3 length: 13 residues. This CDR3 reads CASKTGSNTEAFF. Here the CDR3 DNA reads TGTGCCAGCAAAACAGGGTCCAACACTGAAGCTTTCTTT.

The chain carries TRBV19 and TRBJ2-2; 7 bases are a match to TRBD1. This CDR3 has 15 residues. J was trimmed by 4 bases and V by 2 bases; bases with no gene match: 4. The germline CDR1 and CDR2 sequences are LNHDA and SQIVND (reference sequence). The CDR3 region is CASSINRGGTGELFF. CDR3 coding DNA: TGTGCCAGTAGTATAAACAGGGGTGGCACCGGGGAGCTGTTTTTT. The complete variable domain, with remaining parts taken from reference TRBV19 and TRBJ2-2, reads DGGITQSPKYLFRKEGQNVTLSCEQNLNHDAMYWYRQDPGQGLRLIYYSQIVNDFQKGDIAEGYSVSREKKESFPLTVTSAQKNPTAFYLCASSINRGGTGELFFGEGSRLTVL.

This chain connects TRBV21-1 to TRBJ2-7; the table gives TRBD2 as D, unverified against the DNA. TRBV21-1 is reported as a pseudogene. CDR3 size: 19 residues. This CDR3 reads CASSYGPPGLAGLSYEQYF. The CDR3 DNA follows: TGTGCCAGCAGCTACGGACCTCCGGGACTAGCGGGCCTGTCCTACGAGCAGTACTTC.

This sequence joins TRBV5-1 and TRBJ2-3; D gene uncertain. This CDR3 region has 12 residues. Trimming took 4 bases from V and 7 from J, leaving 10 bases between them. In germline, CDR1 is SGHRS, CDR2 YFSETQ. The CDR3 loop is CASSRLGNTQYF. In DNA form, the CDR3 reads TGCGCCAGCAGCCGCCTAGGGAATACGCAGTATTTT.

The rearrangement links TRBV4-3 to TRBJ2-7; 7 positions match TRBD1. Germline CDR1 and CDR2: LGHNA and YSLEER. V shed 4 bases and J 3 bases; nucleotides not matched to a gene: 9. The CDR3 spans 15 residues. CDR3 in DNA: TGCGCCAGCAGCCCCCGACAGGGCCCTTTCTACGAGCAGTACTTC. It encodes CASSPRQGPFYEQYF.

The chain has TRBV19 and TRBJ2-2; D might be TRBD1 (5 bases). Germline V gene data show CDR1 as LNHDA and CDR2 as SQIVND (reference sequence). V was cut by 7 bases and J by 0 bases, with 18 bases left in between. The CDR3 covers 17 residues. The CDR3 loop is CASTTQDTTPNTGELFF. The CDR3 DNA reads TGTGCCAGTACCACACAGGACACAACACCGAACACCGGGGAGCTGTTTTTT.

The chain joins TRBV12-3 or TRBV12-4 to TRBJ2-3; 8 bases match TRBD2. V lost 3 bases and J lost 14; bases outside the gene matches: 7. This CDR3 region has 12 residues. CDR3 coding DNA: TGTGCCAGCAGTTTGCGGGCGGGGGGAAGGTATTTT. It yields the protein CASSLRAGGRYF.

This rearrangement joins TRBV11-2 to TRBJ1-4; 7 bases fit TRBD1. Trimming removed 5 bases from V and 6 bases from J; junction bases left unmatched: 6. The CDR3 extends over 14 amino acids. Per germline, CDR1 SGHAT and CDR2 FQNNGV. CDR3 in amino acids: CASSPDRNYEKLFF. The CDR3 bases are TGTGCCAGCAGCCCGGACAGGAACTATGAAAAACTGTTTTTT.

The DNA for the CDR3 is TGCGCCAGCAGCTGGGGGGACAGGGGATACGAGCAGTACTTC. Its translation is CASSWGDRGYEQYF. The chain joins TRBV5-1 to TRBJ2-7; 10 bases line up with TRBD1. This CDR3 region has 14 residues. Germline-derived CDR1 and CDR2 are SGHRS and YFSETQ. The J segment lost 4 bases and the V segment lost 3 bases, leaving 4 bases of the junction unmatched. The complete variable domain, with remaining parts taken from reference TRBV5-1 and TRBJ2-7, reads KAGVTQTPRYLIKTRGQQVTLSCSPISGHRSVSWYQQTPGQGLQFLFEYFSETQRNKGNFPGRFSGRQFSNSRSEMNVSTLELGDSALYLCASSWGDRGYEQYFGPGTRLTVT.

This chain connects TRBV18 to TRBJ1-1, with TRBD1 matching over 12 bases. Germline V gene sequence: CDR1 KGHSH, CDR2 LQKENI. The CDR3 totals 17 residues. J was trimmed by 2 bases and V by 5 bases; bases with no gene match: 9. The CDR3 loop reads CASSNRDRGLSNTEAFF. In nucleotides, the CDR3 is TGTGCCAGCTCAAACCGGGACAGGGGGCTCTCAAACACTGAAGCTTTCTTT. The whole variable domain, filled in from reference TRBV18 and TRBJ1-1, reads NAGVMQNPRHLVRRRGQEARLRCSPMKGHSHVYWYRQLPEEGLKFMVYLQKENIIDESGMPKERFSAEFPKEGPSILRIQQVVRGDSAAYFCASSNRDRGLSNTEAFFGQGTRLTVV.

The gene calls are TRBV10-3 and TRBJ1-6; no firm D call. Germline CDR1 ENHRY, CDR2 SYGVKD. V shed 7 bases and J shed 0 bases, with 10 bases lying between them. The CDR3 extends over 15 amino acids. CDR3 residues: CAINGESSYNSPLHF. CDR3 nucleotide sequence: TGTGCCATCAATGGGGAAAGCTCCTATAATTCACCCCTCCACTTT.

The chain couples TRBV19 to TRBJ2-1, with TRBD1 matching 9 bases. Germline trimming cut 4 bases from V and 8 bases from J; bases unmatched to any gene: 3. The CDR3 is 13 residues long. Germline CDR1 reads LNHDA; CDR2 reads SQIVND (reference sequence). Here the CDR3 reads CASSRDRADEQFF. DNA of the CDR3: TGTGCCAGTAGTAGGGACAGGGCCGATGAGCAGTTCTTC. Variable domain in full (rest from reference TRBV19 and TRBJ2-1): DGGITQSPKYLFRKEGQNVTLSCEQNLNHDAMYWYRQDPGQGLRLIYYSQIVNDFQKGDIAEGYSVSREKKESFPLTVTSAQKNPTAFYLCASSRDRADEQFFGPGTRLTVL.

The rearrangement uses TRBV5-1 and TRBJ1-6; 10 bases map to TRBD1. V gave up 0 bases and J gave up 9 bases; unmatched junction bases: 15. CDR1 and CDR2 from the germline V gene are SGHRS and YFSETQ. This CDR3 region has 19 residues. This chain's CDR3 is CASSLGDFRDRGISSPLHF. The CDR3 region has the DNA TGCGCCAGCAGCTTGGGCGATTTCCGGGACAGGGGTATAAGTTCACCCCTCCACTTT.